This TCR beta chain was found in a study of T-cell reconstitution after alpha-beta-depleted transplantation in children. Study results and caveats: Recipient T cells and thymic progenitors that survived gave rise to the high TCRbeta diversity observed at day 60 in some patients. One year post-transplant, T-cell counts and diversity were largely derived from T cells produced anew. After transplant, at about two months, alpha-beta T cells were reportedly derived from several hundred expanded graft clones.

A note on this clonotype: Its antigen is unknown.

Preparation of the TCRbeta library involved a method that used unique molecular identifiers. TCRdb itself ran the PCR reads through MiXCR, one entry per CDR3 protein. Among just over 950,000 distinct CDR3 sequences, about 29% were seen once, and the ten largest hold roughly 31%. The germline V gene has CDR1 SSHAT and CDR2 FNYEAQ (reference sequence). There are 14 residues in the CDR3. The V segment lost 2 bases and the J segment 8 bases; nucleotides outside the gene matches: 6. The receptor was isolated from a boy less than two years old who had a stem cell transplant for SCID, so the T cells may come from the graft donor. The sample was PBMCs, mostly from graft donor cells, taken 360 days after TCRalphabeta/CD19-depleted stem cell transplant. V gene TRBV7-7 combines with J gene TRBJ2-1; 7 bases map to TRBD2. The CDR3 loop reads CASSLYTGGDEQFF. The CDR3 nucleotides are TGTGCCAGCAGCTTATACACTGGGGGGGATGAGCAGTTCTTC.